Each of the 25 T cell receptor beta chains below was sequenced from the same sample in a study of T cell repertoires in cytomegalovirus infection. Using its own MiXCR run on the reads, TCRdb lists one record per CDR3 protein. The profile shows roughly 230,000 distinct CDR3 sequences, roughly 23% of them singletons. The sequencing input was CD8+ T cells from PBMCs. The receptors shown here come from a human donor in good health (CMV status not recorded). Some clones in this sample may be carry-over from other donors' samples.

This chain uses TRBV14 with TRBJ2-7, with a weak D call TRBD1 (5 bases). The germline V and J ends were trimmed by 0 bases and 2 bases, with 14 bases remaining between them. Germline V lookup: CDR1 SGHDN, CDR2 FVKESK. There are 16 residues in the CDR3. The CDR3 protein is CASSQDLQGSPYEQYF. In DNA, the CDR3 is TGTGCCAGCAGCCAAGATCTCCAGGGATCTCCCTACGAGCAGTACTTC.

This clonotype was detected many times. V gene TRBV7-2 combines with J gene TRBJ2-7; a possible D gene is TRBD1 (6 bases). This CDR3 has 13 amino acids. Germline CDR1 reads SGHTA; CDR2 reads FQGNSA. The V end was cut by 5 bases, the J end by 7 bases, with 15 bases between. CDR3 bases: TGTGCCAGCAGCGTCAGGGACCAGGGGGAGCAGTACTTC. Translation: CASSVRDQGEQYF.

This chain connects TRBV20-1 to TRBJ2-1, with 8 bases that match TRBD1. Trimming removed 6 bases from V and 4 bases from J; junction bases left unmatched: 11. The CDR3 runs to 15 residues. From germline, CDR1 is DFQATT and CDR2 SNEGSKA (reference sequence). The CDR3 here is CSASDWQGAYNEQFF. Written as DNA, the CDR3 is TGCAGTGCCAGCGACTGGCAGGGGGCGTACAATGAGCAGTTCTTC.

This clonotype was seen only a few times. The gene calls are TRBV7-9 and TRBJ1-5, with no clear D. Germline loops: CDR1 SEHNR, CDR2 FQNEAQ (reference sequence). The V and J ends lost 4 bases and 7 bases respectively, with 11 bases between them. CDR3 length: 13 residues. CDR3 coding DNA: TGTGCCAGCAGCTCGAAGGGATGGCAGCCCCAGCATTTT. It yields the protein CASSSKGWQPQHF.

This clonotype was counted at least ten times. V is TRBV7-9 and J is TRBJ1-2; D is ambiguous. CDR1 and CDR2 from the germline V gene are SEHNR and FQNEAQ (reference sequence). The CDR3 has 15 residues. The V end lost 0 bases, the J end lost 2 bases, and 10 bases lay between the germline ends. CDR3 protein: CASSLAQPGNYGYTF. CDR3 nucleotides: TGTGCCAGCAGCTTAGCGCAGCCGGGAAACTATGGCTACACCTTC.

This clonotype was seen many times. V and J are TRBV28 and TRBJ2-7; TRBD2 is a possible D gene (6 bases). Trimming cost V 5 bases and J 1 base, with 18 bases left between them. The CDR3 consists of 16 residues. Germline CDR1 reads MDHEN; CDR2 reads SYDVKM. For the CDR3, the DNA is TGTGCCAGCAGTACGGCCCGAAAGGGACTGTCCTACGAGCAGTACTTC. Translation gives CASSTARKGLSYEQYF.

This clonotype has a handful of counts. V and J are TRBV7-9 and TRBJ2-3; D gene ambiguous. Looked up from germline, CDR1 is SEHNR and CDR2 is FQNEAQ (reference sequence). The CDR3 is made up of 13 amino acids. V lost 5 bases, J lost 3 bases, and 9 bases lay in between. Written as DNA, the CDR3 is TGTGCCAGCAGCCCTACGAGGACAGATACGCAGTATTTT. This gives the protein CASSPTRTDTQYF.

The table lists this clonotype with a few counts. The V gene is TRBV29-1, the J gene TRBJ2-3; 7 bases are a match to TRBD1. The CDR3 loop spans 15 amino acids. V shed 3 bases and J 1 base; nucleotides not matched to a gene: 7. Germline V CDR1 and CDR2: SQVTM, ANQGSEA. Here the CDR3 reads CSVDAIDRGTDTQYF. The CDR3 DNA follows: TGCAGCGTTGATGCCATAGACAGGGGCACAGATACGCAGTATTTT.

This clonotype was picked up a small number of times. The chain recombines TRBV20-1 with TRBJ1-5; 8 bases fit TRBD1. This CDR3 contains 16 residues. Germline V lookup: CDR1 DFQATT, CDR2 SNEGSKA (reference sequence). V lost 6 bases and J lost 1; bases outside the gene matches: 11. The CDR3 coding sequence is TGCAGTGCCCGACAGGGGCCCTTAGTGAGCAATCAGCCCCAGCATTTT. Protein product: CSARQGPLVSNQPQHF.

This chain links TRBV6-5 with TRBJ2-7, with D possibly called TRBD1 or TRBD2 (5 bases each). CDR3 size: 15 residues. Trimming stripped 6 bases from V and 0 bases from J, with 15 bases between. Germline-derived CDR1 and CDR2 are MNHEY and SVGAGI. For the CDR3, the DNA is TGTGCCAGCAGACTAGGACAAATGAGCTCCTACGAGCAGTACTTC. Amino acid sequence: CASRLGQMSSYEQYF.

The chain's CDR3 is CASSFMEYEQYF. The CDR3 DNA reads TGTGCCAGCAGCTTCATGGAGTACGAGCAGTACTTC. V gene TRBV11-2 combines with J gene TRBJ2-7; the D is unclear. V lost 3 bases to trimming and J lost 4 bases, with 7 bases between them. Germline V gene data show CDR1 as SGHAT and CDR2 as FQNNGV. This CDR3 has 12 amino acids.

V gene TRBV7-3 combines with J gene TRBJ1-1; D may be TRBD1 (5 bases). The V end was cut by 2 bases, the J end by 5 bases, with 18 bases between. This CDR3 is built from 16 residues. Looked up from germline, CDR1 is SGHTA and CDR2 is FQGTGA. CDR3 sequence: CASSLPQGRGGTEAFF. The CDR3 DNA sequence: TGTGCCAGCAGCTTACCCCAAGGGCGCGGGGGGACTGAAGCTTTCTTT. Full variable domain (remainder filled in from reference TRBV7-3 and TRBJ1-1): GAGVSQTPSNKVTEKGKYVELRCDPISGHTALYWYRQSLGQGPEFLIYFQGTGAADDSGLPNDRFFAVRPEGSVSTLKIQRTERGDSAVYLCASSLPQGRGGTEAFFGQGTRLTVV.

A few counts support this clonotype. The V call is TRBV19, the J call TRBJ2-1; 14 nucleotides line up with TRBD2. Germline CDR1 LNHDA, CDR2 SQIVND (reference sequence). V lost 0 bases to trimming and J lost 3 bases; unmatched junction nucleotides: 4. The CDR3 runs 18 residues. The CDR3 DNA is TGTGCCAGTAGTATAGAGACTAGCGGGGGGGCGTTCTACAATGAGCAGTTCTTC. Translated, it gives CASSIETSGGAFYNEQFF.

This chain joins TRBV25-1 and TRBJ2-5; 11 nucleotides align to TRBD2. V shed 2 bases and J 5 bases; nucleotides not matched to a gene: 4. From germline, CDR1 is MGHDK and CDR2 SYGVNS. The CDR3 spans 15 residues. This CDR3 reads CASSELAGGRETQYF. The CDR3 bases are TGTGCCAGCAGTGAACTAGCGGGGGGTCGGGAGACCCAGTACTTC.

The chain uses TRBV28 and TRBJ2-7; TRBD2 is a possible D gene (5 bases). The CDR3 is made up of 13 amino acids. V dropped 7 bases and J dropped 0 bases, with 10 bases sitting between them. CDR1 and CDR2 (germline): MDHEN, SYDVKM. The CDR3 DNA reads as TGTGCCAGCATTCCGGGATCCTCCTACGAGCAGTACTTC. Its protein is CASIPGSSYEQYF.

This chain joins TRBV7-8 and TRBJ1-1; possibly TRBD1 for D (6 bases). The CDR3 contains 15 residues. Per the germline V gene, CDR1 is SGHVS and CDR2 is FQNEAQ. V gave up 2 bases and J gave up 1 base, with 11 bases separating them. DNA for the CDR3: TGTGCCAGCAGCTTAACCCAGGGGCCGAACACTGAAGCTTTCTTT. It encodes CASSLTQGPNTEAFF.

This sequence joins TRBV29-1 and TRBJ1-1, with unresolved D. This CDR3 is built from 10 residues. Trimming stripped 3 bases from V and 3 bases from J, with 2 bases between. The germline V gene has CDR1 SQVTM and CDR2 ANQGSEA. CDR3: CSVEDTEAFF. CDR3 coding DNA: TGCAGCGTTGAGGACACTGAAGCTTTCTTT.

There are many counts of this clonotype. The CDR3 DNA sequence: TGTGCCAGCAACCCACAGGGGCCCTCCTACAATGAGCAGTTCTTC. It encodes CASNPQGPSYNEQFF. The chain is built from TRBV28 and TRBJ2-1, with 7 bases fitting TRBD1. The V gene's germline CDR1 is MDHEN and CDR2 SYDVKM. The CDR3 is 15 residues long. Losses at the gene ends were 7 bases for V and 0 bases for J; bases not matched to a gene: 6.

The chain links TRBV5-1 to TRBJ2-2; 9 nucleotides agree with TRBD1. The CDR3 sequence is 18 residues long. V lost 0 bases and J lost 7; bases outside the gene matches: 13. CDR1 SGHRS and CDR2 YFSETQ come from the germline V gene. The CDR3 sequence: CASSLERRDRDLFGELFF. The CDR3 DNA reads as TGCGCCAGCAGCTTGGAACGGAGGGACAGGGACCTATTCGGGGAGCTGTTTTTT.

The chain employs TRBV7-9 and TRBJ1-1, with D perhaps matching TRBD1 (5 bases). Trimming cost V 1 base and J 12 bases, with 12 bases left between them. CDR1 is SEHNR and CDR2 is FQNEAQ in the germline V gene (reference sequence). This CDR3 contains 12 residues. DNA of the CDR3: TGTGCCAGCAGCTTAGGAGGGCAGGGTACTTTCTTT. This sequence encodes CASSLGGQGTFF.

V is TRBV20-1 and J is TRBJ1-1; D is possibly TRBD1 (5 bases). From germline, CDR1 is DFQATT and CDR2 SNEGSKA (reference sequence). Between the trimmed V and J ends, which lost 6 bases and 2 bases, there was a span of 19 bases. CDR3 size: 15 residues. The chain's CDR3 is CSAQGVGVRNTEAFF. In DNA, the CDR3 is TGCAGTGCCCAAGGCGTAGGGGTCCGAAACACTGAAGCTTTCTTT.

V gene TRBV12-3 or TRBV12-4 combines with J gene TRBJ2-5, with TRBD2 matching 7 bases. The trim removed 6 bases at V and 5 bases at J, leaving 9 bases unmatched. This CDR3 region has 14 residues. DNA for the CDR3: TGTGCCAGCAGCCGGAGCGGGGTAGGGGAGACCCAGTACTTC. Its protein is CASSRSGVGETQYF.

This clonotype appeared many times. This chain uses TRBV20-1 with TRBJ1-6; TRBD1 agrees at 9 bases. There are 17 residues in the CDR3. The V gene's germline CDR1 is DFQATT and CDR2 SNEGSKA (reference sequence). With 6 bases clipped from V and 7 bases from J, the junction kept 16 bases outside the gene matches. The CDR3 region is CSATDRGGVGSNSPLHF. CDR3 DNA: TGCAGTGCCACGGACAGGGGAGGGGTGGGATCGAATTCACCCCTCCACTTT.

This clonotype has ten or more counts. The rearrangement joins TRBV27 to TRBJ2-7, with 7 bases matching TRBD1. The V gene's germline CDR1 is MNHEY and CDR2 SMNVEV (reference sequence). This CDR3 spans 13 amino acids. With V trimmed by 6 bases and J by 5 bases, 7 bases remained unmatched. CDR3 nucleotides: TGTGCCAGCAGCCTAAGACAGGGACACGAGCAGTACTTC. Translating it yields CASSLRQGHEQYF.

The genes are TRBV19 and TRBJ2-2; D might be TRBD2 (6 bases). V dropped 7 bases and J dropped 4 bases, with 13 bases sitting between them. The CDR3 contains 14 residues. The germline V gene encodes CDR1 LNHDA and CDR2 SQIVND (reference sequence). The CDR3 reads CASTVADRTGELFF. The CDR3 DNA sequence: TGTGCCAGTACCGTAGCGGATCGCACCGGGGAGCTGTTTTTT.